This T cell receptor beta chain was observed in a study of blood T cell repertoires in COVID-19. Study at large: The study drew acute and convalescent COVID-19 samples from the United States, Italy and Spain. Sources were T cells, B-cell-depleted T cells, or PBMCs; the material itself was cDNA or gDNA.

Each recovered donor of Cohort 3 presented with two negative PCRs, clearance, or symptom resolution. In the original processing: Estimation of nucleated cell counts relied on the amplification of reference gene primers. Assay used: immunoSEQ multiplex PCR; TCRdb lists only in-frame clones, some missing. That table furnishes V, J and clone size, whereas the DNA furnished D and trimming. Altogether 300,000 to 400,000 clones are present, roughly nine tenths being singletons, with the ten largest covering 2.6%. Germline CDR1 MNHEY, CDR2 SMNVEV (reference sequence). The CDR3 length is 16 residues. V shed 4 bases, J shed 1 base, and the junction held 7 bases outside the gene matches.

The source material was PBMCs or T cells enriched from blood (not recorded which). V gene TRBV27 combines with J gene TRBJ2-1; 7 nucleotides agree with TRBD1. The receptor comes from a man aged 55 to 69 who had recovered from COVID-19. CDR3 sequence reads: CASSSGQVISYNEQFF. CDR3 DNA sequence: TGTGCCAGCAGTTCCGGACAGGTCATTTCCTACAATGAGCAGTTCTTC.